This entry features one T cell receptor beta chain sequence. The sample comes from a study of technical replicates of blood from a handful of donors. This CDR3 is built from 15 residues. CDR1 SGHDT and CDR2 YYEEEE come from the germline V gene. V gave up 0 bases and J gave up 4 bases; unmatched junction bases: 4. TCRdb's copy holds only in-frame clones and misses some; the assay was immunoSEQ multiplex PCR. The table includes 80,000 or so clones, roughly 98% detected once. The rearrangement joins TRBV5-6 to TRBJ2-7; TRBD1 matches at 10 bases. The sequenced material came from T cells isolated from PBMCs. The TCR sequence derives from a human donor in good health. CDR3 protein: CASSLERGQGYEQYF. The CDR3 bases are TGTGCCAGCAGCTTGGAACGGGGACAGGGGTACGAGCAGTACTTC.